The rows below give T cell receptor beta chains drawn from one sample of a study of blood T cells in healthy people across ages. MiXCR, applied by TCRdb to the 5' RACE reads, yields one record per CDR3 protein. The repertoire holds about 930,000 distinct CDR3 sequences, 25% to 35% seen once, with about 10% in the top ten. The sample also formed part of further work on T cells of mothers and their children.

Sequencing was done on a sample of blood. All receptors derive from a woman aged 35 to 49 in good health. The CDR3 runs from the conserved cysteine through the conserved F or W. D genes are given only for firm matches. A row's size may be missing; if present it is once, few, many or a size class.

TRBV7-2	many	NA	TRBJ2-3	CASSLEAGTDTQYF
TRBV7-9	NA	TRBD2	TRBJ2-5	CASSPRKRGGQETQYF
TRBV7-3	NA	TRBD1	TRBJ1-2	CASSQTGTGEFGYTF
TRBV20-1	many	NA	TRBJ2-7	CSARPSYEQYF
TRBV3-1	many	NA	TRBJ1-1	CASMRGGTEAFF
TRBV7-9	few	NA	TRBJ2-3	CASNQGTDTQYF
TRBV20-1	NA	NA	TRBJ1-2	CSAREGLSGYTF
TRBV20-1	many	TRBD1	TRBJ1-2	CSAGSTGTGDGGYTF
TRBV29-1	NA	TRBD1	TRBJ2-2	CSVLGQGSLAGELFF
TRBV29-1	many	NA	TRBJ1-2	CSVETGFDYGYTF
TRBV28	NA	NA	NA	CASSLGGRGQVEQYF
TRBV28	many	TRBD1	TRBJ2-4	CASSTYTGGKNIQYF
TRBV20-1	NA	NA	TRBJ1-4	CSASEGSSMDEKLFF
TRBV5-1	NA	NA	TRBJ2-2	CASSGSTNTGELFF
TRBV18	few	TRBD1	TRBJ1-1	CASSPLAPTGGNTEAFF
TRBV7-2	few	TRBD1	TRBJ2-3	CASSLGQGIITDTQYF
TRBV20-1	many	NA	TRBJ1-2	CSARPRQLSGYTF
TRBV28	few	NA	TRBJ2-3	CASSSRQARVGTQYF
TRBV6-1	many	TRBD2	TRBJ2-6	CASRAGGSGANVLTF
TRBV7-3	NA	NA	TRBJ2-1	CASSPNLGLNNEQFF
TRBV28	NA	NA	TRBJ2-2	CASSLWSQSSNTGELFF
TRBV18	few	TRBD1	TRBJ1-2	CASSPSPQGDYGYTF
TRBV7-3	many	TRBD1	TRBJ1-2	CASSLGDRGNYGYTF
TRBV7-2	few	TRBD1	TRBJ1-2	CASSSFTGEHGYTF
TRBV5-1	NA	NA	TRBJ1-4	CASSLPTGTTNEKLFF
TRBV10-3	NA	NA	TRBJ1-1	CAISEPWARRRNTEAFF
TRBV28	NA	NA	TRBJ1-2	CASSQGSQIFYGYTF
TRBV28	many	NA	TRBJ2-3	CASSLEDTDTQYF
TRBV18	few	TRBD2	TRBJ2-1	CASSPYRGGAYNEQFF
TRBV11-2	many	NA	TRBJ2-1	CASSLVRANEQFF
TRBV7-2	many	NA	TRBJ2-5	CASSPLRQETQYF
TRBV7-2	few	NA	TRBJ2-1	CASSLESGNYNEQFF